This T cell receptor beta chain was profiled in a study of radiation and T cells in renal cell carcinoma. Study context: Nephrectomy followed 15 Gy stereotactic body radiation by 4 weeks. Findings of the study overall: Baseline intratumoral clonotype presence is unknown without pretreatment biopsies. From baseline, blood top tumor clonotypes peaked at 2 weeks post-radiation.

Data came from immunoSEQ multiplex PCR; TCRdb stores just in-frame clones and leaves some out. The table shows roughly 130,000 clones, with roughly 84% occurring only once. Described time point: baseline pretreatment blood. Treatment noted: 15 Gy SBRT to primary tumor, nephrectomy 4 weeks later. Blood was sampled at baseline, 2 weeks and 4 weeks after SBRT. This clone was observed a single time. Its specificity is not known. The CDR3 is made up of 14 amino acids. Germline V gene sequence: CDR1 SGHTA, CDR2 FQGNSA. V was pared by 6 bases and J by 1 base, with 5 bases of the junction left unmatched. This sequence was found in a woman aged 45-59 years with renal cell carcinoma. The rearrangement links TRBV7-2 to TRBJ1-1, with TRBD1 matching over 7 bases. Sequencing used blood, obtained from a patient whose treatment included radiotherapy and nephrectomy. The CDR3 loop reads CASSQGVRNTEAFF. DNA of the CDR3: TGTGCCAGCAGTCAGGGGGTGAGGAACACTGAAGCTTTCTTT.